These 21 T cell receptor beta chains came from one sample sequenced in a study of follicular helper T cells after annual influenza vaccination. Noted time point: 2014-2015 season, pre-vaccination. Here immunoSEQ multiplex PCR was the method, and the copy in TCRdb shows in-frame clones only, minus some. The sample lists about 11,000 clones, around 84% occurring once. Sequencing was performed on CXCR5- memory CD4+ T cells sorted from blood, taken on the day of influenza vaccination. These receptors were taken from an adult who received the influenza vaccine.

V and J are TRBV6-5 and TRBJ2-1, with 11 nucleotides matching TRBD1. This CDR3 has 13 residues. V was pared by 5 bases and J by 9 bases, with 3 bases of the junction left unmatched. CDR1 MNHEY and CDR2 SVGAGI come from the germline V gene. This chain's CDR3 is CASSPGTGGEQFF. The CDR3 DNA is TGTGCCAGCAGTCCCGGGACAGGGGGTGAGCAGTTCTTC.

This clone was observed a few times. This chain joins TRBV6-1 and TRBJ1-5; D remains unclear. The V end lost 5 bases, the J end lost 5 bases, and 13 bases lay between the germline ends. The length of the CDR3 is 14 residues. Germline CDR1 reads MNHNS; CDR2 reads SASEGT. The CDR3 reads CASSIQEVDQPQHF. The DNA for the CDR3 is TGTGCCAGCAGTATACAAGAGGTCGATCAGCCCCAGCATTTT.

V gene TRBV2 combines with J gene TRBJ2-1; D might be TRBD2 (5 bases). Trimming left V 5 bases short and J 9 bases short, with 11 bases between. CDR3 length equals 12 residues. Germline CDR1 SNHLY, CDR2 FYNNEI. CDR3 amino acids: CASSIGSPEQFF. The CDR3 coding sequence is TGTGCCAGCAGTATTGGGAGTCCTGAGCAGTTCTTC.

V gene TRBV19 combines with J gene TRBJ1-5; D may be TRBD1 (5 bases). The germline V gene has CDR1 LNHDA and CDR2 SQIVND (reference sequence). Trimming cost V 5 bases and J 4 bases, with 12 bases left between them. The CDR3 extends over 14 amino acids. The CDR3 coding sequence is TGTGCCAGTAGTGGGACGGGGCTTAATCAGCCCCAGCATTTT. Its translation is CASSGTGLNQPQHF. Drawing the rest from reference TRBV19 and TRBJ1-5, the complete variable domain is DGGITQSPKYLFRKEGQNVTLSCEQNLNHDAMYWYRQDPGQGLRLIYYSQIVNDFQKGDIAEGYSVSREKKESFPLTVTSAQKNPTAFYLCASSGTGLNQPQHFGDGTRLSIL.

V and J are TRBV6-1 and TRBJ2-7; 7 nucleotides line up with TRBD2. The CDR3 covers 14 residues. Germline V gene sequence: CDR1 MNHNS, CDR2 SASEGT. Trimming cost V 5 bases and J 2 bases; bases outside gene matches: 6. The CDR3 spells CASSSQGGAYEQYF. The CDR3 region has the DNA TGTGCCAGCAGTTCGCAGGGAGGGGCCTACGAGCAGTACTTC.

The V gene is TRBV5-5, the J gene TRBJ1-4, with 9 bases lining up with TRBD1. Germline loops: CDR1 SGHKS, CDR2 YYEKEE (reference sequence). Trimming removed 0 bases from V and 7 bases from J; junction bases left unmatched: 10. The CDR3 consists of 17 residues. CDR3 DNA sequence: TGTGCCAGCAGCTTGGACCCGGGGACAGGGTTGGGTGAAAAACTGTTTTTT. The encoded protein is CASSLDPGTGLGEKLFF.

This clone was counted between two and nine times. V is TRBV28 and J is TRBJ2-7; 9 bases agree with TRBD1. The length of the CDR3 is 15 residues. With V trimmed by 3 bases and J by 0 bases, 3 bases remained unmatched. Germline values: CDR1 MDHEN, CDR2 SYDVKM. DNA for the CDR3: TGTGCCAGCAGTTTGGACAGGGGTCTCTCCTACGAGCAGTACTTC. Translating it yields CASSLDRGLSYEQYF.

V gene TRBV5-8 combines with J gene TRBJ2-3, with D tentatively TRBD2 (6 bases). The CDR3 extends over 16 amino acids. V dropped 4 bases and J dropped 5 bases, with 20 bases sitting between them. CDR1 SGHTS and CDR2 YDEGEE come from the germline V gene. As DNA, the CDR3 is TGTGCCAGCAGCCAGATCATACAGCGGGCCGTAGATACGCAGTATTTT. Amino acids: CASSQIIQRAVDTQYF. The full variable domain, rest sourced from reference TRBV5-8 and TRBJ2-3, is EAGVTQSPTHLIKTRGQQATLRCSPISGHTSVYWYQQALGLGLQFLLWYDEGEERNRGNFPPRFSGRQFPNYSSELNVNALELEDSALYLCASSQIIQRAVDTQYFGPGTRLTVL.

This chain joins TRBV28 and TRBJ2-3, with TRBD1 as a possible D gene (6 bases). The CDR3 contains 15 residues. Germline lookup yields CDR1 MDHEN and CDR2 SYDVKM. Trimming removed 7 bases at V and 6 bases at J, with 20 bases between. For the CDR3, the DNA is TGTGCCAGCACTCCCCCCCCCGGACAGTCCGATACGCAGTATTTT. Its protein is CASTPPPGQSDTQYF.

There are a few counts of this clone. The chain links TRBV7-2 to TRBJ1-6; TRBD1 is a possible D gene (6 bases). CDR3 size: 16 residues. Germline V gives CDR1 SGHTA, CDR2 FQGNSA. V lost 4 bases and J 14 bases, leaving 24 bases between the germline ends. CDR3 loop: CASSSLTGSLSSALHF. In DNA form, the CDR3 reads TGTGCCAGCAGCTCCCTGACAGGTTCCCTAAGTTCGGCCCTCCACTTT.

CDR3 DNA: TGTGCCAGCAGTTCGGACCGGGAGGGCCGGAGGTACGAGCAGTACTTC. Its protein product is CASSSDREGRRYEQYF. This sequence joins TRBV6-6 and TRBJ2-7; 8 bases fit TRBD2. Per germline, CDR1 MNHNY and CDR2 SVGAGI (reference sequence). V shed 4 bases and J 4 bases; nucleotides not matched to a gene: 12. This CDR3 is 16 amino acids long.

This clone was seen only a few times. This chain joins TRBV19 and TRBJ1-6, with D perhaps matching TRBD1 (6 bases). This CDR3 is built from 17 residues. V gave up 5 bases and J gave up 0 bases, with 14 bases separating them. Looked up from germline, CDR1 is LNHDA and CDR2 is SQIVND (reference sequence). The CDR3 nucleotides are TGTGCCAGTAGTTCGCCGCCGGGGGCCTCCTATAATTCACCCCTCCACTTT. It specifies CASSSPPGASYNSPLHF.

This chain uses TRBV18 with TRBJ1-5; D uncertain. With 2 bases removed from V and 3 bases from J, the gap between germline ends came to 8 bases. The CDR3 loop spans 14 amino acids. Germline CDR1 is KGHSH and CDR2 is LQKENI. CDR3 sequence reads: CASSPGVVNQPQHF. CDR3 coding DNA: TGTGCCAGCTCACCAGGGGTGGTCAATCAGCCCCAGCATTTT.

The chain recombines TRBV5-4 with TRBJ2-1; D is possibly TRBD2 (5 bases). Germline CDR1 reads SGHNT; CDR2 reads YYREEE (reference sequence). Trimming left V 4 bases short and J 0 bases short, with 20 bases between. This CDR3 region has 18 residues. The CDR3 sequence is CASSPGGAVGSSYNEQFF. CDR3 sequence (DNA): TGTGCCAGCAGCCCCGGTGGAGCGGTTGGGAGCTCCTACAATGAGCAGTTCTTC.

This clone showed up just a few times. The chain carries TRBV7-2 and TRBJ2-7; TRBD1 agrees at 9 bases. Germline V gene sequence: CDR1 SGHTA, CDR2 FQGNSA. This CDR3 region has 14 residues. J was trimmed by 3 bases and V by 5 bases; bases with no gene match: 5. CDR3 loop: CASSPGQGVYEQYF. The CDR3, as DNA: TGTGCCAGCAGCCCGGGACAGGGAGTCTACGAGCAGTACTTC.

The rearrangement uses TRBV4-2 and TRBJ1-4; D remains ambiguous. The CDR3 spans 15 residues. Trimming stripped 0 bases from V and 3 bases from J, with 8 bases between. Germline V gene data show CDR1 as LGHNA and CDR2 as YNFKEQ. DNA of the CDR3: TGTGCCAGCAGCCAAGACGGTAATCCTAATGAAAAACTGTTTTTT. This codes for CASSQDGNPNEKLFF.

This rearrangement joins TRBV28 to TRBJ2-1; 7 bases map to TRBD1. The CDR3 spans 15 residues. Per germline, CDR1 MDHEN and CDR2 SYDVKM. The V segment lost 6 bases and the J segment 5 bases; nucleotides outside the gene matches: 10. The CDR3, as DNA: TGTGCCAGCAGAACACAGGGGATGATTAACAATGAGCAGTTCTTC. As protein: CASRTQGMINNEQFF.

The chain is built from TRBV11-3 and TRBJ1-1; the match to TRBD1 covers 7 bases. The CDR3 extends over 13 amino acids. V was pared by 5 bases and J by 3 bases, with 3 bases of the junction left unmatched. Looked up from germline, CDR1 is SGHNT and CDR2 is YENEEA. The CDR3 nucleotides read TGTGCCAGCAGCCCGCAGGGGGACACTGAAGCTTTCTTT. Translating it yields CASSPQGDTEAFF. The full variable domain, with the rest looked up from reference TRBV11-3 and TRBJ1-1, is EAGVVQSPRYKIIEKKQPVAFWCNPISGHNTLYWYLQNLGQGPELLIRYENEEAVDDSQLPKDRFSAERLKGVDSTLKIQPAELGDSAVYLCASSPQGDTEAFFGQGTRLTVV.

V is TRBV6-5 and J is TRBJ2-1, with 11 bases matching TRBD2. CDR1 is MNHEY, CDR2 SVGAGI, per germline. CDR3 length: 16 residues. With 4 bases clipped from V and 8 bases from J, the junction kept 10 bases outside the gene matches. The CDR3 DNA follows: TGTGCCAGCAGTTCCAAACGACTAGCGGGGCGGTATGAGCAGTTCTTC. Its protein product is CASSSKRLAGRYEQFF.

The chain carries TRBV6-5 and TRBJ1-1; D gene ambiguous. Trimming pared 5 bases from V and 1 base from J, leaving 11 bases between. The CDR3 is 14 residues long. The V gene's germline CDR1 is MNHEY and CDR2 SVGAGI. The CDR3 DNA sequence: TGTGCCAGCAGTAACGCCTTCGGGAACACTGAAGCTTTCTTT. Its protein is CASSNAFGNTEAFF.

This chain links TRBV7-2 with TRBJ2-7; no clear D gene. The CDR3 covers 13 residues. CDR1 and CDR2 from the germline V gene are SGHTA and FQGNSA. The ends were cut back, 6 bases at V and 4 bases at J, with 13 bases in the middle. The CDR3 loop reads CASSFPSRYEQYF. The CDR3 DNA sequence: TGTGCCAGCAGTTTCCCCAGCAGATACGAGCAGTACTTC.